This T cell receptor beta chain was sequenced for a study of tumor-infiltrating lymphocytes in primary liver carcinoma. Study-level background: Male and female patients aged 30 to 69 years made up the cohort.

cDNA specific to TCR beta was made from 500 ng of total RNA, with a constant-region primer employed for priming. Libraries of TCR beta came from three nested multiplex PCR rounds with slightly modified ARM-PCR. TRBV1-TRBV30 forward primers and a C-beta reverse primer were used in the first two PCR rounds, which each ran for approximately 10 cycles. Each CDR3 protein gets one entry after TCRdb re-called the multiplex PCR reads with MiXCR. The top ten clones hold around 9.7% of a sample with 120,000 or so distinct CDR3 sequences, around two thirds of them seen once. DNA and RNA were both co-extracted from approximately 20-30 mg of bulk tissue that had not been sorted. Those patients suffered from chronic HBV infection and were treatment-naive. Five discrete regions of every tumor underwent sampling. This clonotype showed up just once. The CDR3 does not end in the conserved phenylalanine or tryptophan, so this is likely a read error.

Germline V gene lookup returns CDR1 SGHNT and CDR2 YENEEA. The CDR3 spans 15 residues. J gave up 3 bases and V 5 bases, and 7 bases lay outside the gene matches. The sample was liver tumor tissue from sampling region 1. Documented subset: tumor region T1, superior pole. This clonotype originated in a woman in her sixties with primary liver carcinoma and hepatitis B virus infection. The chain carries TRBV11-3 and TRBJ2-7, with TRBD1 matching over 10 bases. CDR3 DNA sequence: TGTGCCAGCAGCCCCAAGACAGGGGGCAACTACGAGCAGTACATC. It is translated as CASSPKTGGNYEQYI.